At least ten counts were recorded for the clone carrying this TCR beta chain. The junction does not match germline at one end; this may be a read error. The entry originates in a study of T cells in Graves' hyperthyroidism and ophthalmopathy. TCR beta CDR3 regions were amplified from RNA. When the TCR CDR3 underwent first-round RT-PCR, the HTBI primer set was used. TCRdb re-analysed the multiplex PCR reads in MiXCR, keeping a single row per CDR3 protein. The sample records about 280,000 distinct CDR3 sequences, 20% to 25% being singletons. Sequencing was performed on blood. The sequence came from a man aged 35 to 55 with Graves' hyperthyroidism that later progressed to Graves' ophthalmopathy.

DNA of the CDR3: TGTGCCAGCAGCCAACCGGGACATTCGTACAGATTC. Protein sequence: CASSQPGHSYRF. The chain carries TRBV14 and TRBJ2-7, with TRBD1 as a possible D gene (6 bases). Germline CDR1 SGHDN, CDR2 FVKESK. The CDR3 length is 12 residues.